This TCR beta chain stems from a study of regulatory T cells in long-lasting Graves disease. General study findings and limits: It was possible that the small sample size reduced accuracy. Newly diagnosed patients shared 750 to 1,000 public clonotypes; persistent patients shared more than 2,500.

As for time point: newly diagnosed GD, antithyroid drugs for less than 3 months. RNA from PBMCs was the source of the TCR library. The length of the CDR3 is 14 residues. The germline gives CDR1 MNHEY, CDR2 SVGEGT. V was shortened by 4 bases and J by 7 bases, with 15 bases between the two germline ends. This clonotype has at least ten counts. The antigen is unknown. The authors built TCR beta libraries using iRepertoire HTBI primers and Arm-PCR of CDR3 regions. TCRdb reprocessed the multiplex PCR reads with MiXCR, giving one entry per CDR3 protein. The repertoire holds a few hundred thousand distinct CDR3 sequences, with roughly 17% as singletons. The same sample was also used in a study of T cells in Graves' hyperthyroidism and ophthalmopathy.

This sequence originates from a woman in her late teens or twenties with Graves disease. The starting material was peripheral blood mononuclear cells (PBMCs), obtained at new diagnosis, from a patient treated with antithyroid drugs. This chain uses TRBV6-2 or TRBV6-3 with TRBJ2-3; perhaps TRBD1 as D (6 bases). CDR3 coding DNA: TGTGCCAGCAGTTCAGGGGCCCGCTGGCATACGCAGTATTTT. Translation: CASSSGARWHTQYF.